This TCR beta chain was identified in a study of T cell responses to AZD1222 COVID-19 vaccine. Study-level findings and limits: Unmutated regions of variants are reportedly targeted by nearly half of spike-specific TCRs. Among the donors, most were white British and more were female, and clonal diversity was possibly underestimated.

In the case of this clone: The antigen remains undetermined.

CDR1 is SGHTA, CDR2 FQGNSA, per germline. V lost 5 bases, J lost 7 bases, and 9 bases stayed unmatched. The CDR3 has 15 residues. Clones were read by immunoSEQ multiplex PCR, and TCRdb kept only the in-frame ones, dropping some. The table records 100,000 to 120,000 clones, roughly 86% of them present only once. V gene TRBV7-2 combines with J gene TRBJ1-5; 9 bases match TRBD1. Sequencing used peripheral blood, obtained on day 0 of AZD1222 vaccination. This TCR derives from an adult in good health. CDR3 sequence (DNA): TGTGCCAGCAGCCCGGGACAGGGAGAGTGGCAGCCCCAGCATTTT. Protein sequence: CASSPGQGEWQPQHF.